The T cell receptor beta chain described here comes from a study of blood T cell repertoires in COVID-19 (TCRdb year 2020). With regard to the full study: Samples covering the acute and convalescent phases of COVID-19 were provided by collaborators in the United States, Italy and Spain. The repertoires were made available in a free public database intended to serve as a resource for research on the immune response to SARS-CoV-2. Nearly every sample came with metadata listing a de-identified subject ID, COVID-19 status, age in years and sex. Where HLA class I and class II types were available, the types were taken from metadata supplied by the sample provider, not from assay-based typing. The material from the prospective study consisted of cDNA or gDNA derived from T cells, B-cell-depleted T cells, or PBMCs. The samples were drawn from two sources: the first 160 participants of the ongoing ImmuneRACE study, and 950 to 1,500 subjects contributed by 6 global collaborators. Subjects who had been exposed to COVID-19, were actively infected with it, or had recovered from it provided the deeply sampled blood TCRbeta repertoires that made up the dataset.

With respect to this clone: Which antigen it targets is not known. Per-nucleotide qualities are absent, and no much larger clonotype sits a single base away.

Broad study findings and their caveats: The amount of clinical and demographic metadata varied by source and participant and was provided uncurated.

One collaborating source in Seattle enrolled patients while the patients were actively infected and followed the patients over time throughout the course of disease. Each collaborating institution followed its own protocols to collect whole blood in K2EDTA tubes. Collaborator samples were shipped for TCRbeta analysis as frozen whole blood, isolated PBMCs, or DNA extracted from either sample type. The CDR3 runs 14 residues from the cysteine to the phenylalanine. Only CDR3 DNA remains: 42 bases, in frame from the first base. Cut back by 0 bases and 1 base, the V and J ends lie 7 bases apart. CDR1 GTSNPN and CDR2 SVGIG are derived from the germline V gene (reference sequence). TCRbeta CDR3 regions were amplified from genomic DNA using the immunoSEQ Assay, a bias-controlled multiplex PCR. As for the authors' bioinformatics: Within the assay, amplification of reference gene primers was used to estimate how many nucleated cells each sample contained. To quantify the absolute abundance of each unique TCRbeta CDR3 rearrangement, sequence reads were collapsed and filtered. For each sample, productive Simpson clonality was calculated as the square root of Simpson's diversity index across productive rearrangements. TCRdb took over this immuneACCESS table, retaining in-frame rearrangements with V and J assigned. Such tables are incomplete; in checked studies, under half of the missing clones stem from an unresolved V gene, and the remainder is unexplained. V, J and clone size were drawn from that table, and D and trimming were deduced from the DNA. The table for this sample lists about 200,000 clones; around 79% of them were counted only once. Almost 6% of the sample lies in the top ten.

Source material: peripheral blood. The sequence derives from a woman between 35 and 50 years old with COVID-19, enrolled during active disease. In this chain, TRBV30 is recombined with TRBJ2-1, and possibly TRBD2, on 6 matching bases. CDR3 sequence: CAWSVSGSYNEQFF. The bases read TGTGCCTGGAGTGTTAGCGGATCCTACAATGAGCAGTTCTTC.